The clone carrying this T cell receptor beta chain is medium-sized by share. These data originate in a study of Ad26.COV2.S vaccination and SARS-CoV-2 variants. Study as a whole: In the study, Ad26.COV2.S was injected intramuscularly once, or twice 56 days apart.

The germline V gene encodes CDR1 SGHVS and CDR2 FQNEAQ. The length of the CDR3 is 14 residues. The V gene lost 5 bases and the J gene lost 0 bases, with 8 bases spanning the gap. The treatment was: around 19 received Ad26.COV2.S at low or high dose, single or two shots; 5 received placebo; per-sample allocation not given. It was on day 63 after the first vaccine or placebo injection that samples were taken. The method was immunoSEQ multiplex PCR; TCRdb's version includes in-frame clones alone and lacks a portion of them. The data hold about half a million clones, with 80% to 90% observed a single time.

The rearrangement uses TRBV7-8 and TRBJ1-5; D gene unclear. Sequenced material: peripheral blood, taken in a trial of Ad26.COV2.S vaccine versus placebo. The receptor was isolated from a person aged 18 to 65 who received the Ad26.COV2.S COVID-19 vaccine or a placebo. The CDR3 is CASSDKYSNQPQHF. CDR3 nucleotides: TGTGCCAGCAGCGACAAATATAGCAATCAGCCCCAGCATTTT.